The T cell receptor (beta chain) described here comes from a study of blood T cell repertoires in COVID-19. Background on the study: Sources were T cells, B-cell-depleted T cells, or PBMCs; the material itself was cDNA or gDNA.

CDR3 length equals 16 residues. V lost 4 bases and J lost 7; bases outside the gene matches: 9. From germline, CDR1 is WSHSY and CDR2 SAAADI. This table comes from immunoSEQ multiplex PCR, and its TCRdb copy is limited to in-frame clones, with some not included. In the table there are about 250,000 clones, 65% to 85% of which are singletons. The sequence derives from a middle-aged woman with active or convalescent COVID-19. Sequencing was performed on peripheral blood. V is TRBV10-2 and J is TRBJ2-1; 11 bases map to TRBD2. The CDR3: CASSAPLAGGPNEQFF. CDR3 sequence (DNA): TGCGCCAGCAGTGCCCCTTTAGCGGGGGGGCCAAATGAGCAGTTCTTC.